What follows describes a single T cell receptor (beta chain). Its cognate antigen is unknown. These data originate in a study of shared clonotypes between healthy human individuals. Germline V gene sequence: CDR1 MNHEY, CDR2 SVGAGI. CDR3 length equals 16 residues. V dropped 2 bases and J dropped 1 base, with 14 bases sitting between them. For every subset, genomic DNA was evenly distributed across several immunoSEQ plates. Replicate PCRs from sorted subsets contained around 200 ng DNA, which is around 30,000 T cell genomes. This table comes from immunoSEQ multiplex PCR, and its TCRdb copy is limited to in-frame clones, with some not included. Of approximately 2.4 million clones listed, nearly 97% were seen once; the top ten hold 0.13%. General study findings and limits: Naive subsets tended to show greater estimated richness than memory subsets. Naive CD4 clonotype sharing across several donors was around 5%.

The sequence was obtained from a man younger than 30 in good health. What was sequenced was naive CD4+ T cells sorted from blood. Subset described: CD45RA+ positively selected. This chain links TRBV6-5 with TRBJ2-5; D is ambiguous. This CDR3 is CASSYTGQTLQETQYF. The CDR3, as DNA: TGTGCCAGCAGTTACACTGGTCAGACACTCCAAGAGACCCAGTACTTC.